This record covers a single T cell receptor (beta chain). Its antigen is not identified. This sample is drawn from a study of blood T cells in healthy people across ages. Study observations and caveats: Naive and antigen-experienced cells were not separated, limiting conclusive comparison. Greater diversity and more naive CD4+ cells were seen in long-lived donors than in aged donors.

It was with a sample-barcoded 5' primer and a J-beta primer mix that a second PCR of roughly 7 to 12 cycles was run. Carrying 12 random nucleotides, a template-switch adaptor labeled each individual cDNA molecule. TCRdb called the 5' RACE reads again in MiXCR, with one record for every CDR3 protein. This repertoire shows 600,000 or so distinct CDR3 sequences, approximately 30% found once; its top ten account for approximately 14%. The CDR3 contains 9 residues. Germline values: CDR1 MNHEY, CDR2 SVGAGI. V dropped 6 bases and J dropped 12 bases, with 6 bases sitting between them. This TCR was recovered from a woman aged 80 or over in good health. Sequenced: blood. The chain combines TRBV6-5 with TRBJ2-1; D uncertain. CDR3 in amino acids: CASRTPQFF. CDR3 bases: TGTGCCAGCAGGACACCGCAGTTCTTC.